This is a list of T cell receptor beta chains from one sample in a study of identical twins. Via MiXCR, TCRdb re-called the 5' RACE reads, giving one row per CDR3 protein. The table records hundreds of thousands of distinct CDR3 sequences, more than 6.5% of them present only once. This same sample was also part of a study on yellow fever vaccine responses in identical twins.

The sequenced sample was memory (CD45RO+) T cells sorted from blood. The receptors come from a woman aged 18-30 years in good health. The CDR3 runs from the conserved cysteine through the conserved F or W. Fields, in order: J gene, V gene, clone size, D gene, CDR3 protein, CDR3 DNA. A D gene is named only where the DNA matches it firmly. Rows give clone size only sometimes, using once, few, many, or a class for an expanded clone.

j_call: TRBJ2-2; v_call: TRBV5-6; clone_size: -; d_call: TRBD2; cdr3_aa: CASSSLRLAGTRTGELFF; cdr3_nt: TGTGCCAGCAGCTCACTACGACTAGCGGGAACGCGCACCGGGGAGCTGTTTTTT
j_call: TRBJ2-7; v_call: TRBV14; clone_size: many; d_call: -; cdr3_aa: CASSQVMYEQYF; cdr3_nt: TGTGCCAGCAGCCAAGTTATGTACGAGCAGTACTTC
j_call: TRBJ2-3; v_call: TRBV20-1; clone_size: -; d_call: -; cdr3_aa: CSDLPGENTQYF; cdr3_nt: TGCAGTGACCTCCCGGGGGAAAATACGCAGTATTTT
j_call: TRBJ1-1; v_call: TRBV5-1; clone_size: many; d_call: -; cdr3_aa: CASSLVGDTEAFF; cdr3_nt: TGCGCCAGCAGCTTGGTAGGTGACACTGAAGCTTTCTTT
j_call: TRBJ2-3; v_call: TRBV10-3; clone_size: -; d_call: TRBD2; cdr3_aa: CAITTGLAGSTDTQYF; cdr3_nt: TGTGCCATCACTACGGGACTAGCGGGAAGCACAGATACGCAGTATTTT
j_call: TRBJ2-2; v_call: TRBV5-8; clone_size: few; d_call: -; cdr3_aa: CASSGTMGGIAGELFF; cdr3_nt: TGTGCCAGCAGCGGAACTATGGGGGGCATCGCCGGGGAGCTGTTTTTT
j_call: TRBJ2-7; v_call: TRBV6-1; clone_size: many; d_call: TRBD2; cdr3_aa: CASSGLSGGAAYEQYF; cdr3_nt: TGTGCCAGCAGCGGCCTTAGCGGGGGGGCCGCCTACGAGCAGTACTTC
j_call: TRBJ1-2; v_call: TRBV28; clone_size: few; d_call: TRBD1; cdr3_aa: CASSPPGGVYGYTF; cdr3_nt: TGTGCCAGCAGTCCCCCAGGGGGCGTCTATGGCTACACCTTC
j_call: TRBJ2-7; v_call: TRBV27; clone_size: many; d_call: TRBD1; cdr3_aa: CASSLKGLGTGPYEQYF; cdr3_nt: TGTGCCAGCAGTTTAAAGGGTCTCGGGACAGGGCCATACGAGCAGTACTTC
j_call: TRBJ2-5; v_call: TRBV7-2; clone_size: many; d_call: TRBD2; cdr3_aa: CASSLVPGLAGAETQYF; cdr3_nt: TGTGCCAGCAGCTTAGTACCTGGACTAGCGGGTGCGGAGACCCAGTACTTC
j_call: TRBJ1-3; v_call: TRBV15; clone_size: -; d_call: -; cdr3_aa: CATSRDTATSGNTIYF; cdr3_nt: TGTGCCACCAGCAGAGATACGGCCACCTCTGGAAACACCATATATTTT
j_call: TRBJ2-1; v_call: TRBV20-1; clone_size: many; d_call: TRBD2; cdr3_aa: CSARLAGDYNEQFF; cdr3_nt: TGCAGTGCTAGGCTAGCGGGAGATTACAATGAGCAGTTCTTC
j_call: TRBJ1-2; v_call: TRBV5-1; clone_size: many; d_call: -; cdr3_aa: CASSLDGQPNYGYTF; cdr3_nt: TGCGCCAGCAGCTTGGATGGACAGCCTAACTATGGCTACACCTTC
j_call: TRBJ2-1; v_call: TRBV7-3; clone_size: few; d_call: -; cdr3_aa: CASSLGAYNEQFF; cdr3_nt: TGTGCCAGCAGCTTAGGAGCATACAATGAGCAGTTCTTC
j_call: TRBJ1-1; v_call: TRBV29-1; clone_size: many; d_call: TRBD1; cdr3_aa: CSVSDREDTEAFF; cdr3_nt: TGCAGCGTGTCGGACAGGGAGGACACTGAAGCTTTCTTT
j_call: TRBJ2-3; v_call: TRBV5-1; clone_size: many; d_call: -; cdr3_aa: CASSVPGQNPDTQYF; cdr3_nt: TGCGCCAGCAGCGTACCGGGACAAAATCCAGATACGCAGTATTTT
j_call: TRBJ2-3; v_call: TRBV20-1; clone_size: many; d_call: -; cdr3_aa: CSASGPGDSDTQYF; cdr3_nt: TGCAGTGCTAGTGGGCCAGGGGATTCAGATACGCAGTATTTT
j_call: TRBJ2-6; v_call: TRBV15; clone_size: few; d_call: -; cdr3_aa: CATSRDNYSGANVLTF; cdr3_nt: TGTGCCACCAGCAGAGATAATTACTCTGGGGCCAACGTCCTGACTTTC
j_call: TRBJ2-5; v_call: TRBV27; clone_size: many; d_call: TRBD2; cdr3_aa: CASSYSPGTSGRETQYF; cdr3_nt: TGTGCCAGCAGTTACTCACCCGGGACTAGCGGGAGGGAGACCCAGTACTTC